The rows below give T cell receptor beta chains drawn from one sample of a study of blood T cell repertoires in COVID-19. Profiled with immunoSEQ multiplex PCR; TCRdb holds only in-frame clones, not every one. The profile shows around 190,000 clones, approximately 80% of them singletons. Sequencing input: peripheral blood. The source is a human donor in a cohort sampled during active COVID-19. The conserved cysteine and the conserved F or W are not part of the CDR3 here. A D gene is named only where the DNA matches it firmly.

D gene: TRBD1; CDR3 length: 13; V gene: TRBV6-6; J gene: TRBJ2-1; CDR3 protein: ASSPPGGIYNEQF
D gene: TRBD1; CDR3 length: 12; V gene: TRBV3-1/TRBV3-2; J gene: TRBJ1-4; CDR3 protein: ASSLQGWNEKLF
D gene: NA; CDR3 length: 13; V gene: TRBV7-9; J gene: TRBJ2-7; CDR3 protein: ASRIRTPMDYEQY
D gene: NA; CDR3 length: 14; V gene: TRBV2; J gene: TRBJ2-2; CDR3 protein: ASSEKTESFTGELF
D gene: NA; CDR3 length: 10; V gene: TRBV5-6; J gene: TRBJ1-5; CDR3 protein: ASSTGFQPQH
D gene: TRBD1; CDR3 length: 12; V gene: TRBV7-9; J gene: TRBJ2-7; CDR3 protein: ASSQDRGPYEQY
D gene: TRBD1; CDR3 length: 15; V gene: TRBV7-9; J gene: TRBJ2-6; CDR3 protein: ASSSPGQGSGANVLT
D gene: TRBD2; CDR3 length: 15; V gene: TRBV3-1/TRBV3-2; J gene: TRBJ2-5; CDR3 protein: ASSLHHSGRPQETQY
D gene: NA; CDR3 length: 13; V gene: TRBV7-6; J gene: TRBJ1-1; CDR3 protein: ASSLADSRTTQAF
D gene: NA; CDR3 length: 11; V gene: TRBV11-2; J gene: TRBJ1-2; CDR3 protein: ASSYPGGYGYT
D gene: TRBD1; CDR3 length: 13; V gene: TRBV25-1; J gene: TRBJ1-6; CDR3 protein: ASSGPGTGNSPLH